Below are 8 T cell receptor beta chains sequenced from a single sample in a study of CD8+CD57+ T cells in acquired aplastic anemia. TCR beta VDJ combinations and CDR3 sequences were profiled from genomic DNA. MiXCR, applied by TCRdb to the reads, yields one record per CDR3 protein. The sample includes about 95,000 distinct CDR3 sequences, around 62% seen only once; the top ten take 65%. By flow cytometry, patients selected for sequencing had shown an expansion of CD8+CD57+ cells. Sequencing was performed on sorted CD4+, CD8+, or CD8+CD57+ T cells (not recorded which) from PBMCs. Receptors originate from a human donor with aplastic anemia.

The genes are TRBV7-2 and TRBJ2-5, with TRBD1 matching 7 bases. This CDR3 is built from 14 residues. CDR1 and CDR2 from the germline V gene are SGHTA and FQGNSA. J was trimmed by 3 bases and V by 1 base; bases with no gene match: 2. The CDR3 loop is CASSLVDREETQYF. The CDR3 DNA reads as TGTGCCAGCAGCTTAGTAGACAGGGAAGAGACCCAGTACTTC.

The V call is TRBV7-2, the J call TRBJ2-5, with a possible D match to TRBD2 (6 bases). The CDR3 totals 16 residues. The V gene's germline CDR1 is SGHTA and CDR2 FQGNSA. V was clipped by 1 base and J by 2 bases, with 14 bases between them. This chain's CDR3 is CASSLGAVGGQETQYF. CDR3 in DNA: TGTGCCAGCAGCTTAGGTGCGGTTGGAGGGCAAGAGACCCAGTACTTC.

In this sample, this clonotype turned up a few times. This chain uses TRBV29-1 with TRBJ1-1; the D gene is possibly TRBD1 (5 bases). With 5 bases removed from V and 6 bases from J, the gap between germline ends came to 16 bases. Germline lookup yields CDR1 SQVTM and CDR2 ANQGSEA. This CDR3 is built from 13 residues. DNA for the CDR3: TGCAGCGTTAACCCTCGCCCGGGGGCTGAAGCTTTCTTT. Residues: CSVNPRPGAEAFF.

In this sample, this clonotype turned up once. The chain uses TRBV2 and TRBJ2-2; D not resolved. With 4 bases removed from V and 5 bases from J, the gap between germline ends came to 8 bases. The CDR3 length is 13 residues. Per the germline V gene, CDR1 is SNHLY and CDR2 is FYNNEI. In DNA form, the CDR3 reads TGTGCCAGCAGTGCACGAGGTACCGGGGAGCTGTTTTTT. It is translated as CASSARGTGELFF.

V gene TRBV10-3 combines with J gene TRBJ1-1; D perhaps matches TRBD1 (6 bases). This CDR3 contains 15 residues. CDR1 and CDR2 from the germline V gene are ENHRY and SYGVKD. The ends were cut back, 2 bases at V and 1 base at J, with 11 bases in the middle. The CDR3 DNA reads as TGTGCCATCAGTGAGCTAGGCAGGGGGAACACTGAAGCTTTCTTT. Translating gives CAISELGRGNTEAFF.

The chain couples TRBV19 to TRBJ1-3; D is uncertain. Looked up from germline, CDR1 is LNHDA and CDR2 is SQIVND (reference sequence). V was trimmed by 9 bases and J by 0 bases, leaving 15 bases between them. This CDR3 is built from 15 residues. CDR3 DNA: TGTGCCAGCGAGAGAGACATTTCCTCTGGAAACACCATATATTTT. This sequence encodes CASERDISSGNTIYF.

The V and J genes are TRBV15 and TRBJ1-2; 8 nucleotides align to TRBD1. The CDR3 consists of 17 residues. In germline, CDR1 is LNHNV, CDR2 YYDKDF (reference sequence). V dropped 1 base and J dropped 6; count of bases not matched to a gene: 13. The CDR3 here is CATSRADFGQGANGYTF. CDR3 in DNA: TGTGCCACCAGCAGAGCAGATTTTGGGCAGGGGGCTAATGGCTACACCTTC.

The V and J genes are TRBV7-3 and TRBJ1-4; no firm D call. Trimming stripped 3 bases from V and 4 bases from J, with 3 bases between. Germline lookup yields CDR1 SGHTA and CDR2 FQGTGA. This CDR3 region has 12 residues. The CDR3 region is CASSFLNEKLFF. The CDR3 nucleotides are TGTGCCAGCAGCTTCCTTAATGAAAAACTGTTTTTT.